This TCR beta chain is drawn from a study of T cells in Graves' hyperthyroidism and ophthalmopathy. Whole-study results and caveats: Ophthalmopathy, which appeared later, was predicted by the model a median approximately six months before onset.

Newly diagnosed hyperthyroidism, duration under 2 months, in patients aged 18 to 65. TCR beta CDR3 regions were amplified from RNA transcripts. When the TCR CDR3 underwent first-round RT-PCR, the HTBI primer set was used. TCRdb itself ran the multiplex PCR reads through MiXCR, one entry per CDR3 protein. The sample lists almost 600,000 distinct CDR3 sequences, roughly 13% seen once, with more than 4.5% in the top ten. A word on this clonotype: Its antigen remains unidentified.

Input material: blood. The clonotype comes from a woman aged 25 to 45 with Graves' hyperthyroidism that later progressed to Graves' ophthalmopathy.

Here the CDR3 reads CASSFQAGTEAFF. The CDR3 DNA reads TGTGCCAGCAGCTTCCAGGCAGGGACTGAAGCTTTCTTT. V gene TRBV5-6 combines with J gene TRBJ1-1; a weak D match, TRBD1 (5 bases). CDR3 length: 13 residues. The germline gives CDR1 SGHDT, CDR2 YYEEEE. V was shortened by 2 bases and J by 5 bases, with 10 bases between the two germline ends.